This entry concerns a single TCR beta chain. The target antigen is unknown. TCRdb re-called the 5' RACE reads with MiXCR, one entry per CDR3 protein. Among 400,000 to 450,000 distinct CDR3 sequences listed, 15% to 20% were seen once. This record belongs to a study of T cells after yellow fever vaccination. Study results and caveats: Abundant clonotypes from the bulk population could have been carried over as contaminants into FACS-sorted repertoires. The secondary response showed a weaker magnitude and a faster peak, day 5 versus 15. Primary-vaccination clones mostly resurfaced post-booster (approximately 96% CD4, around 88% CD8). Few clonotypes appeared in both CD4 and CD8 compartments.

The source is a man younger than 35 who received the YFV17D yellow fever vaccine. Sequencing used PBMCs, obtained before the yellow fever booster vaccination.

CDR3: CASSPVSLETQYF. The CDR3, as DNA: TGTGCCAGCAGCCCCGTCAGCTTGGAGACCCAGTACTTC. The rearrangement joins TRBV7-2 to TRBJ2-5; no definite D call. The CDR3 totals 13 residues. The V gene's germline CDR1 is SGHTA and CDR2 FQGNSA. Trimming pared 5 bases from V and 5 bases from J, leaving 12 bases between.